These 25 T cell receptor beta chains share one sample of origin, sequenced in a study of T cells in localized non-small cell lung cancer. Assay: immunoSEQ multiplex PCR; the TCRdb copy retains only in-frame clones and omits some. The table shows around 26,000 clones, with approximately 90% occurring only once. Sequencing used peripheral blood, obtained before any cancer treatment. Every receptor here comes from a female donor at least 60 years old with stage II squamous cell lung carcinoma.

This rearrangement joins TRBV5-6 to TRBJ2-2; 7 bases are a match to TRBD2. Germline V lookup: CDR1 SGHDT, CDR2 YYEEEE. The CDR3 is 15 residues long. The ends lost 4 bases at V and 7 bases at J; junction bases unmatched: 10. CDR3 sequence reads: CASSLGLVGGGELFF. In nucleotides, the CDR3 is TGTGCCAGCAGCCTTGGACTAGTGGGTGGCGGGGAGCTGTTTTTT.

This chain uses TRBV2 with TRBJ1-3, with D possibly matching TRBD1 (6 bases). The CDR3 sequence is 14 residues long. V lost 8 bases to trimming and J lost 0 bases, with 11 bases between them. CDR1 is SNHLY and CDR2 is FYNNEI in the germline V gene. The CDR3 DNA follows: TGTGCCAGCCGCGGACAGCTCTCTGGAAACACCATATATTTT. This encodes CASRGQLSGNTIYF.

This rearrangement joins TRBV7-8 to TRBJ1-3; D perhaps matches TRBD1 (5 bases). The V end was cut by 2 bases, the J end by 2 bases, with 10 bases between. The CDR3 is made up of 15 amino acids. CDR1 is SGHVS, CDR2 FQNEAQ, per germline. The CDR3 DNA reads TGTGCCAGCAGCTTACCCCCGGGGCCTGGAAACACCATATATTTT. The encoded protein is CASSLPPGPGNTIYF.

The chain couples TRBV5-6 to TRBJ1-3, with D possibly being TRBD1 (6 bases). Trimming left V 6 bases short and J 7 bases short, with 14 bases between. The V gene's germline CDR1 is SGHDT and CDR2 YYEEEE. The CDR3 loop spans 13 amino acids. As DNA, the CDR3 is TGTGCCAGCACTCAACAGGGAATGAACACCATATATTTT. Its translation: CASTQQGMNTIYF. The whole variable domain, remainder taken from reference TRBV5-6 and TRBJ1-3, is DAGVTQSPTHLIKTRGQQVTLRCSPKSGHDTVSWYQQALGQGPQFIFQYYEEEERQRGNFPDRFSGHQFPNYSSELNVNALLLGDSALYLCASTQQGMNTIYFGEGSWLTVV.

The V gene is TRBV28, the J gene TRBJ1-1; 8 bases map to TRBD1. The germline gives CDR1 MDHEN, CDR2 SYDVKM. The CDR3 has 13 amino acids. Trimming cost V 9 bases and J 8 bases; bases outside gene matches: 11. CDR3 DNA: TGTGCCAGTTGTCCGGGACAGGCGGTAGAAGCTTTCTTT. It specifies CASCPGQAVEAFF.

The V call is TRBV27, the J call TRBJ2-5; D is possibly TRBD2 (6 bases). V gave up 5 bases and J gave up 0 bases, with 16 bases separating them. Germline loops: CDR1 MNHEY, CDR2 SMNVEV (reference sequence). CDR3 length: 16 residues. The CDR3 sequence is CASSPRDSRNQETQYF. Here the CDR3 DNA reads TGTGCCAGCAGTCCCCGGGACTCGCGGAACCAAGAGACCCAGTACTTC.

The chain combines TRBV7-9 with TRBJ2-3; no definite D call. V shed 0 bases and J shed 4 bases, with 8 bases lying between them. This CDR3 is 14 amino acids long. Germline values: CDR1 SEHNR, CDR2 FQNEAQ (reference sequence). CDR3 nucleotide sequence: TGTGCCAGCAGCTTAGCGCAAGATGCAGATACGCAGTATTTT. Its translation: CASSLAQDADTQYF.

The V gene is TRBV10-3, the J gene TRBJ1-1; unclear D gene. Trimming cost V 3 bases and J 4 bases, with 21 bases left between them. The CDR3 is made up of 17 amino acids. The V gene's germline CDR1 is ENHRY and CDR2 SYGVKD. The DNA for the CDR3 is TGTGCCATCAGTGACCCCGACCTCTACAATAAGGGCACTGAAGCTTTCTTT. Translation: CAISDPDLYNKGTEAFF.

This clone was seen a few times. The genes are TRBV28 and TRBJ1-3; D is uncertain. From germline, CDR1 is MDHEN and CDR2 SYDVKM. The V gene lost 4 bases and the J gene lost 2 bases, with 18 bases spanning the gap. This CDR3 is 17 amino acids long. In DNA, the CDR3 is TGTGCCAGCAGTTACGCCTCCATGGGTAACCCTGGAAACACCATATATTTT. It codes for CASSYASMGNPGNTIYF.

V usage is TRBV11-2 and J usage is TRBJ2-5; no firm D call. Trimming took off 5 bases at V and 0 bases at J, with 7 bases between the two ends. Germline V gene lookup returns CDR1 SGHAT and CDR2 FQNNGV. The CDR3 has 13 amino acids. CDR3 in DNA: TGTGCCAGCAGCCTTAGCCACCAAGAGACCCAGTACTTC. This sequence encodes CASSLSHQETQYF.

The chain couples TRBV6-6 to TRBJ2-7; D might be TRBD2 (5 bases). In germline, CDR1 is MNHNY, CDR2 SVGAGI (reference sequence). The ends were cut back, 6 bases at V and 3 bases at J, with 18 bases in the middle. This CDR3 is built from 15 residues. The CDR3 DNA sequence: TGTGCCAGCAGCACCGGTATGAGGAGGCACTACGAGCAGTACTTC. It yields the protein CASSTGMRRHYEQYF.

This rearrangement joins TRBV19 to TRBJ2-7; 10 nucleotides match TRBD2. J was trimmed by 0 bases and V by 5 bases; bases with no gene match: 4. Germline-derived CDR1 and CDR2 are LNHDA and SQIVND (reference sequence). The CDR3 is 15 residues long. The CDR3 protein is CASSPWTSGSYEQYF. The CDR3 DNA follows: TGTGCCAGTAGTCCGTGGACTAGCGGCTCCTACGAGCAGTACTTC.

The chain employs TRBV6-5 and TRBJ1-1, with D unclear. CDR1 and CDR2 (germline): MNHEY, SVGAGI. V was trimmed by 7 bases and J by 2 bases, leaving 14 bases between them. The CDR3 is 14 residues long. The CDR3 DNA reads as TGTGCCAGCATCAACAGAGAACCAAACACTGAAGCTTTCTTT. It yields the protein CASINREPNTEAFF.

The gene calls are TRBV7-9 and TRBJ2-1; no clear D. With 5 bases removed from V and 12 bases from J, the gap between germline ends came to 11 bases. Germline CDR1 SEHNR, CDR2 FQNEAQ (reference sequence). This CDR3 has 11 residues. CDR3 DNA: TGTGCCAGCAGCCCCTCGACCCGGCAGTTCTTC. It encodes CASSPSTRQFF.

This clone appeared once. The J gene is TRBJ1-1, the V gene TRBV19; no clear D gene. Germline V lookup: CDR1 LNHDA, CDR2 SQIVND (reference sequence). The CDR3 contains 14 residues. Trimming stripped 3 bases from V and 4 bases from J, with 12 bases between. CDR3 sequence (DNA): TGTGCCAGTAGTATCGCAGGAAGTCCCACTGAAGCTTTCTTT. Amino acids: CASSIAGSPTEAFF.

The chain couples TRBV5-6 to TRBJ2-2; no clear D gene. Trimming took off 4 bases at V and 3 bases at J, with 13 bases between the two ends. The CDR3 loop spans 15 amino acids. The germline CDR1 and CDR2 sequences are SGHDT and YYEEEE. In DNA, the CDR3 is TGTGCCAGCAGCCGTCCGACAACCTACACCGGGGAGCTGTTTTTT. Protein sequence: CASSRPTTYTGELFF.

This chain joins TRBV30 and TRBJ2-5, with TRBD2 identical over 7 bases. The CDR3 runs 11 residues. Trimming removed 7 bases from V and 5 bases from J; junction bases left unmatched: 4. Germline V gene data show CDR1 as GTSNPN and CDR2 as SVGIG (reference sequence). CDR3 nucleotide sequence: TGTGCCTTAGGAGCGGGGGAGACCCAGTACTTC. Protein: CALGAGETQYF.

The CDR3 DNA reads TGTGCCAGCAGTTACCGCCAGGGGTACAATGAGCAGTTCTTC. It encodes CASSYRQGYNEQFF. The chain links TRBV6-5 to TRBJ2-1; the D gene is possibly TRBD1 (6 bases). CDR1 is MNHEY and CDR2 is SVGAGI in the germline V gene. V lost 2 bases to trimming and J lost 4 bases, with 9 bases between them. CDR3 length: 14 residues.

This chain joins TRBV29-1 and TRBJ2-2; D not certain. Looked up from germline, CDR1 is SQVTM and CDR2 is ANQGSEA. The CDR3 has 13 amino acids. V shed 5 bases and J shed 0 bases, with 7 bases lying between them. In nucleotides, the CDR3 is TGCAGCGTTTGGGCCCCGAACACCGGGGAGCTGTTTTTT. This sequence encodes CSVWAPNTGELFF.

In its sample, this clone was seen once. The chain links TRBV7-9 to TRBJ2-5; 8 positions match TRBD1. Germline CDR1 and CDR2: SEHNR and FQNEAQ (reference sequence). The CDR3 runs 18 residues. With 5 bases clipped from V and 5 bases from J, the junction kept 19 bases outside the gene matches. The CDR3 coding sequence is TGTGCCAGCAGCGTCCGAACAGGGGGGTCTCTGGCGTGGGAGACCCAGTACTTC. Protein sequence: CASSVRTGGSLAWETQYF.

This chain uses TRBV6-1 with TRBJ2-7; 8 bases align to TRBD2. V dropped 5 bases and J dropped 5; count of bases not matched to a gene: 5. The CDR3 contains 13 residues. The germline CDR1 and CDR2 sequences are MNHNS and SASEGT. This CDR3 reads CASSPAGVHEQYF. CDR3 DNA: TGTGCCAGCAGTCCAGCGGGAGTCCACGAGCAGTACTTC.

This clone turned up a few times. The CDR3 nucleotides are TGCAGTATGGAGGCCGAGAACACTGAAGCTTTCTTT. The encoded protein is CSMEAENTEAFF. The V call is TRBV29-1, the J call TRBJ1-1; the D is unclear. Germline CDR1 reads SQVTM; CDR2 reads ANQGSEA. The length of the CDR3 is 12 residues. Full variable domain (remainder filled in from reference TRBV29-1 and TRBJ1-1): SAVISQKPSRDICQRGTSLTIQCQVDSQVTMMFWYRQQPGQSLTLIATANQGSEATYESGFVIDKFPISRPNLTFSTLTVSNMSPEDSSIYLCSMEAENTEAFFGQGTRLTVV.

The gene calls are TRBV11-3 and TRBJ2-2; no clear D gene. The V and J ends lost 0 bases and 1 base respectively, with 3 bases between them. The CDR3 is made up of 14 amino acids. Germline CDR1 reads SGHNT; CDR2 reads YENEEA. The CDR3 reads CASSLELNTGELFF. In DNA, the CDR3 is TGTGCCAGCAGCTTAGAACTGAACACCGGGGAGCTGTTTTTT.

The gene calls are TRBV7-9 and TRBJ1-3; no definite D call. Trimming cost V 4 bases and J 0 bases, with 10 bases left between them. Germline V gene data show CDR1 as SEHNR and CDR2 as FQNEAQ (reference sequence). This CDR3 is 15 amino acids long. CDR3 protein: CASSSKTPSGNTIYF. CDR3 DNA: TGTGCCAGCAGCTCCAAAACTCCCTCTGGAAACACCATATATTTT.

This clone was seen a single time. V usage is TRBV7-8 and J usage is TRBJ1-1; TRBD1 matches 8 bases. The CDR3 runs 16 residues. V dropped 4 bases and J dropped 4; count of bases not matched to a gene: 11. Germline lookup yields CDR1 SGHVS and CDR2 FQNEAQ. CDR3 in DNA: TGTGCCAGCAGCTCCATGCTGGCAGGGGGCACCACTGAAGCTTTCTTT. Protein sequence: CASSSMLAGGTTEAFF.